This T cell receptor (beta chain) derives from a study of vaccination and CD4 T cells after COVID-19. Study context: Post-vaccination specimens were collected at a median of about 68 days following dose two (range 14 to 241). Spike peptides, overlapping and drawn from SARS-CoV-2, HCoV-NL63, HCoV-OC43 and HCoV-229E, were used to stimulate cells. Control cultures were given a CEFX pool, an HIV-1 Nef pool, or no peptide.

A note on this clonotype: What it binds is not known.

The assay that was used to sequence DNA from cultured CD4+ T cells was the Oncomine TCR Beta short-read assay. TCRdb re-derived calls from the PCR reads in MiXCR, one entry per CDR3 protein. The repertoire has 10,000 to 13,000 distinct CDR3 sequences, 77% of them found once; the top ten carry around 18%. This sample's treatment: approximately nine-day PBMC culture with coronavirus spike peptide pools or control peptides (ViraFEST assay). Replacement of half the medium with fresh IL-2 medium took place on days 3 and 7. The germline CDR1 and CDR2 sequences are MNHEY and SVGAGI. The junction had 1 base not matched to a gene; V was cut back by 4 bases and J by 4 bases. This CDR3 region has 14 residues.

This chain uses TRBV6-5 with TRBJ2-3; TRBD1 matches at 11 bases. This TCR was recovered from a human donor who had recovered from COVID-19. Sequencing input: CD4+ T cells from blood, cultured in vitro. The CDR3 DNA reads TGTGCCAGCAGTTGGGACAGGGGGGCAGATACGCAGTATTTT. It translates to CASSWDRGADTQYF.